The following is a T cell receptor (beta chain) sequence with its context. Its antigen remains unknown. Germline trimming cut 3 bases from V and 4 bases from J; bases unmatched to any gene: 10. This CDR3 spans 16 amino acids. Germline V lookup: CDR1 ENHRY, CDR2 SYGVKD. Reverse transcribing all isolated RNA meant expressed TCRB transcripts were sequenced. The method was immunoSEQ multiplex PCR; TCRdb's version includes in-frame clones alone and lacks a portion of them. The sample shows over 650,000 clones, about 14% of them seen only once. The data are from a study of beta chain features in type 1 diabetes. Study observations and caveats: The study found moderately but significantly shorter TCRB CDR3s in all four CD4+ subsets of Type 1 diabetes patients.

V gene TRBV10-3 combines with J gene TRBJ2-3, with 7 bases matching TRBD1. Sequencing was carried out using naive CD4+ T cells from blood. The TCR sequence derives from a man in his late teens or twenties with type 1 diabetes. The CDR3 bases are TGTGCCATCAGTGAAAGGGGGCAGGGTCTTCCAGATACGCAGTATTTT. Amino acids: CAISERGQGLPDTQYF.